A single sample is the source of the 10 T cell receptor beta chains below, sequenced in a study of vaccination and CD4 T cells after COVID-19. From the PCR reads, TCRdb called clonotypes with MiXCR, one entry per CDR3 protein. The sample shows just under 20,000 distinct CDR3 sequences, around three fifths of them seen only once. The sequences come from CD4+ T cells from blood, collected after SARS-CoV-2 vaccination. These TCRs come from a human donor who had recovered from COVID-19.

The J gene is TRBJ2-3, the V gene TRBV27, with D unclear. Trimming removed 3 bases at V and 13 bases at J, with 17 bases between. Germline V CDR1 and CDR2: MNHEY, SMNVEV (reference sequence). The length of the CDR3 is 13 residues. CDR3 coding DNA: TGTGCCAGCAGTTTGCGAGGCGGCGCTATAGAGTATTTT. Amino acid sequence: CASSLRGGAIEYF.

J is TRBJ2-1 and V is TRBV20-1; D is perhaps TRBD2 (6 bases). Germline assignment: CDR1 DFQATT and CDR2 SNEGSKA (reference sequence). This CDR3 region has 13 residues. Trimming took 6 bases from V and 7 from J, leaving 16 bases between them. CDR3 DNA sequence: TGCAGTGCCCGGGACTTCCGAGGGAATGAGCAGTTCTTC. Protein product: CSARDFRGNEQFF.

The chain is built from TRBV12-3 or TRBV12-4 and TRBJ1-1, with a weak D call TRBD1 (5 bases). V lost 3 bases, J lost 1 base, and 9 bases lay in between. This CDR3 is built from 14 residues. This CDR3 is CASSLGTTNTEAFF. The CDR3, as DNA: TGTGCCAGCAGTTTGGGGACGACGAACACTGAAGCTTTCTTT.

The chain recombines TRBV6-2 or TRBV6-3 with TRBJ2-7; 8 bases align to TRBD2. The CDR3 is 14 residues long. The trim removed 6 bases at V and 3 bases at J, leaving 7 bases unmatched. Germline CDR1 reads MNHEY; CDR2 reads SVGEGT. CDR3 sequence (DNA): TGTGCCAGCAGGGCGATAGCGGGGAACTACGAGCAGTACTTC. Translation gives CASRAIAGNYEQYF.

The chain has TRBV6-2 or TRBV6-3 and TRBJ2-1, with TRBD2 matching over 10 bases. V lost 2 bases, J lost 7 bases, and 5 bases stayed unmatched. Germline assignment: CDR1 MNHEY and CDR2 SVGEGT. The CDR3 sequence is 15 residues long. The DNA for the CDR3 is TGTGCCAGCAGTTACCCTCTAGCGGGAGCTAATGAGCAGTTCTTC. This codes for CASSYPLAGANEQFF.

The rearrangement uses TRBV20-1 and TRBJ1-1; no clear D gene. CDR1 is DFQATT, CDR2 SNEGSKA, per germline (reference sequence). The V end lost 3 bases, the J end lost 1 base, and 9 bases lay between the germline ends. The CDR3 has 13 residues. DNA for the CDR3: TGCAGTGCTAGGGGTGTTTCGAACACTGAAGCTTTCTTT. Amino acid sequence: CSARGVSNTEAFF.

The CDR3 region is CATSDPVSGTQYF. The CDR3 region has the DNA TGTGCCACCAGTGACCCGGTCTCAGGGACCCAGTACTTC. The chain recombines TRBV24-1 with TRBJ2-5, with no clear D. The CDR3 runs 13 residues. Per the germline V gene, CDR1 is KGHDR and CDR2 is SFDVKD. V was cut by 4 bases and J by 7 bases, with 12 bases left in between.

There are a few counts of this clonotype. This chain connects TRBV7-9 to TRBJ1-3; D not certain. The V end lost 5 bases, the J end lost 2 bases, and 10 bases lay between the germline ends. CDR3 length: 14 residues. CDR1 SEHNR and CDR2 FQNEAQ come from the germline V gene (reference sequence). The CDR3 coding sequence is TGTGCCAGCAGCCCTCCTAGTGCTGGAAACACCATATATTTT. Residues: CASSPPSAGNTIYF.

This clonotype is a singleton in its sample. The genes are TRBV28 and TRBJ2-3, with D unclear. In germline, CDR1 is MDHEN, CDR2 SYDVKM. The CDR3 loop spans 12 amino acids. Trimming took off 3 bases at V and 5 bases at J, with 6 bases between the two ends. The CDR3 protein is CASSLRKDTQYF. The CDR3 DNA sequence: TGTGCCAGCAGTTTGAGGAAAGATACGCAGTATTTT.

This chain links TRBV10-3 with TRBJ2-7; D tentatively reads TRBD1 or TRBD2 (6 bases each). CDR3 length: 15 residues. V was clipped by 6 bases and J by 0 bases, with 15 bases between them. Looked up from germline, CDR1 is ENHRY and CDR2 is SYGVKD. The CDR3 loop is CAIRGGLQSSYEQYF. For the CDR3, the DNA is TGTGCCATCAGAGGGGGACTGCAGAGCTCCTACGAGCAGTACTTC.